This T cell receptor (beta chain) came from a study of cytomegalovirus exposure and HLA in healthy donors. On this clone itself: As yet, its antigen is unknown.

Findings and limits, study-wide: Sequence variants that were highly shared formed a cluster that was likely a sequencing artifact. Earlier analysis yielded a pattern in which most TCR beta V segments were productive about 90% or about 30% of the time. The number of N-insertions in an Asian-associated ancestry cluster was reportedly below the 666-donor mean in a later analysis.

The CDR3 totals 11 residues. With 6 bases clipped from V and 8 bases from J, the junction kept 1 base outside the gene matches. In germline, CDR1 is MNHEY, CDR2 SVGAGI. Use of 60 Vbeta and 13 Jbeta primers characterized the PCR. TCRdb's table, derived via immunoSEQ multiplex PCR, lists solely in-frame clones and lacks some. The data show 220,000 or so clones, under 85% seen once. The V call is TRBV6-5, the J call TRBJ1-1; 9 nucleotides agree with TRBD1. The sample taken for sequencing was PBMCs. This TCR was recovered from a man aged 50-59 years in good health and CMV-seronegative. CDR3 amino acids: CASRGTGEAFF. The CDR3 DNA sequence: TGTGCCAGCAGGGGGACAGGGGAAGCTTTCTTT.